This T cell receptor (beta chain) was documented in a study of beta chain features in type 1 diabetes. Study-level background: The patient and healthy donor groups were comparable for age, gender and cell yields.

Sequencing targeted expressed TCRB transcripts, as all isolated RNA had been reverse transcribed. Assay used: immunoSEQ multiplex PCR; TCRdb lists only in-frame clones, some missing. The sample gives a few hundred thousand clones, about 14% of which show up once; around 0.016% is in the top ten. This CDR3 is 15 amino acids long. CDR1 SNHLY and CDR2 FYNNEI come from the germline V gene. Trimming took 7 bases from V and 1 from J, leaving 14 bases between them. Sorting of CD4+ naive, central memory, regulatory and stem cell-like memory cells was performed via CD45RO/CCR7/CD25/CD127/CD95/CD27. This clone was counted between two and nine times. Its antigen remains unknown. Study conclusions and caveats: Whether HLA type influences TCRB rearrangement remained unresolved here. In patients and controls equally, PCR might favor templates that are shorter. Researchers report that Type 1 diabetes patients had moderately but significantly shorter TCRB CDR3s across all four CD4+ subsets.

The sample comprised naive CD4+ T cells from blood. This chain links TRBV2 with TRBJ1-5; possible D gene TRBD1, 6 bases. The TCR was taken from a woman under 30 with type 1 diabetes. In DNA form, the CDR3 reads TGTGCCAGCAAAGGGTGGGGGCGCAGCAATCAGCCCCAGCATTTT. It encodes CASKGWGRSNQPQHF. Drawing the rest from reference TRBV2 and TRBJ1-5, the complete variable domain is EPEVTQTPSHQVTQMGQEVILRCVPISNHLYFYWYRQILGQKVEFLVSFYNNEISEKSEIFDDQFSVERPDGSNFTLKIRSTKLEDSAMYFCASKGWGRSNQPQHFGDGTRLSIL.